This T cell receptor (beta chain) was identified during a study of blood T cells in healthy people across ages. Then a second PCR, running roughly 6 to 12 cycles, was carried out with a sample-barcoded 5' primer and a J-beta primer mix. TCRdb re-analysed the 5' RACE reads in MiXCR, keeping a single row per CDR3 protein. The sample includes around 1.7 million distinct CDR3 sequences, roughly 27% seen only once; the top ten take 7.7%. CDR1 and CDR2 from the germline V gene are SGHRS and YFSETQ. Unmatched junction bases numbered 10, after V lost 0 bases and J lost 7 bases. The length of the CDR3 is 16 residues.

The source is a woman aged 25 to 39 in good health. V usage is TRBV5-1 and J usage is TRBJ2-1, with 7 bases matching TRBD1. Sequencing was performed on blood. CDR3 protein: CASSLDETRGRNEQFF. The CDR3 DNA is TGCGCCAGCAGCTTGGATGAGACGAGGGGGCGGAATGAGCAGTTCTTC.